This T cell receptor beta chain appears in the sequencing data of a study of blood T cell repertoires in COVID-19. As for the study in general: COVID-19 samples collected from the United States, Italy and Spain covered acute and convalescent phases. From T cells, B-cell-depleted T cells, or PBMCs came the material, which was cDNA or gDNA.

TCRdb keeps only in-frame clones here, not all; method: immunoSEQ multiplex PCR. The table records roughly 250,000 clones, about 90% of them present only once. The CDR3 is 15 residues long. The germline V gene encodes CDR1 MGHRA and CDR2 YSYEKL. V was cut by 1 base and J by 0 bases, with 10 bases left in between. The J gene is TRBJ2-7, the V gene TRBV4-1; no definite D call. The sequence derives from a person under 35 with COVID-19, enrolled during active disease. What was sequenced was peripheral blood. Here the CDR3 DNA reads TGCGCCAGCAGCCAAGTCTATACAGTCTCCTACGAGCAGTACTTC. It specifies CASSQVYTVSYEQYF.